Listed here is a single TCR beta chain. Other DNA sequences in the sample encode the same CDR3. The data were obtained in a study of blood T cell repertoires in COVID-19. CDR3 length: 15 residues. CDR1 and CDR2 from the germline V gene are SGHTA and FQGTGA. After removal of 2 bases from V and 5 bases from J, the junction contained 1 base not matched to a gene. Libraries were prepared by immunoSEQ multiplex PCR; TCRdb keeps only in-frame clonotypes and omits some of them. Of about 210,000 clones listed, about 88% are singletons. The rearrangement uses TRBV7-3 and TRBJ2-2, with 11 positions matching TRBD2. The sequence was obtained from a man aged 55 to 69 with acute or convalescent COVID-19. Sequenced: peripheral blood. The CDR3 DNA reads TGTGCCAGCAGCTTACCTAGCGGGGGGACCGGGGAGCTGTTTTTT. Amino acids: CASSLPSGGTGELFF.